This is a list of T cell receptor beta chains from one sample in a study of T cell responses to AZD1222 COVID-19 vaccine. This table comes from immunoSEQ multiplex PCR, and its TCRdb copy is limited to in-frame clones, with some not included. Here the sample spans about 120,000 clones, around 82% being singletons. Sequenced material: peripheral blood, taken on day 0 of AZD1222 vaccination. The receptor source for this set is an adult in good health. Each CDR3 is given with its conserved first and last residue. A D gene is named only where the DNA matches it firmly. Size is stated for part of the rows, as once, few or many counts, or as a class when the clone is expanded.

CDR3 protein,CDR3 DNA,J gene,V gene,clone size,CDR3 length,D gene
CASSLTTRDTQYF,TGTGCCAGCAGCCTTACGACACGCGATACGCAGTATTTT,TRBJ2-3,TRBV7-6,once,13,-
CASGRDRGLYGYTF,TGTGCCAGCGGCCGGGACAGGGGGCTCTATGGCTACACCTTC,TRBJ1-2,TRBV3-1/TRBV3-2,-,14,TRBD1
CASSLLGGSSGNTIYF,TGTGCCAGCTCACTTCTTGGAGGCTCCTCTGGAAACACCATATATTTT,TRBJ1-3,TRBV18,-,16,-
CASSWQGESTEAFF,TGTGCCAGCAGCTGGCAGGGAGAGAGCACTGAAGCTTTCTTT,TRBJ1-1,TRBV7-8,-,14,-
CAILESRLFSDNEQFF,TGTGCCATCTTGGAATCCCGACTATTCTCTGACAATGAGCAGTTCTTC,TRBJ2-1,TRBV10-3,-,16,-
CASSQDGQGRAGELFF,TGTGCCAGCAGCCAAGATGGGCAGGGAAGGGCCGGGGAGCTGTTTTTT,TRBJ2-2,TRBV4-2,-,16,-
CASSQVGYEQYF,TGTGCCAGCAGCCAAGTTGGCTACGAGCAGTACTTC,TRBJ2-7,TRBV4-2,-,12,-
CASSHPHYNEQFF,TGCGCCAGCAGCCACCCACACTACAATGAGCAGTTCTTC,TRBJ2-1,TRBV4-1,-,13,-
CASSLAAGGATYEQYF,TGTGCCAGCAGCTTGGCAGCGGGGGGGGCGACCTACGAGCAGTACTTC,TRBJ2-7,TRBV5-4,-,16,TRBD2
CASSVGLAGGSGIPEQYF,TGTGCCAGCAGCGTAGGGCTAGCGGGAGGATCTGGTATCCCCGAGCAGTACTTC,TRBJ2-7,TRBV9,-,18,TRBD2
CASSLTGEVTGELFF,TGTGCCAGCAGCCTGACAGGGGAAGTCACCGGGGAGCTGTTTTTT,TRBJ2-2,TRBV5-5,-,15,TRBD1
CASSQDARGGNQPQHF,TGTGCCAGCAGCCAAGATGCCCGGGGTGGCAATCAGCCCCAGCATTTT,TRBJ1-5,TRBV3-1/TRBV3-2,-,16,-
CASSVLSAAMPQHF,TGTGCCAGCAGTGTTTTAAGTGCCGCGATGCCCCAGCATTTT,TRBJ1-5,TRBV2,-,14,-
CASSWTPSLYEQYF,TGTGCCAGCAGTTGGACCCCCTCACTCTACGAGCAGTACTTC,TRBJ2-7,TRBV6-5,-,14,-
CASSPGRAGPGELFF,TGTGCCAGCAGCCCCGGGCGGGCAGGACCCGGGGAGCTGTTTTTT,TRBJ2-2,TRBV7-9,-,15,-
CAISDKGTNYGYTF,TGTGCCATCAGTGATAAAGGGACTAACTATGGCTACACCTTC,TRBJ1-2,TRBV10-3,-,14,-
CASSLGDGGYGYTF,TGCGCCAGCAGCTTGGGGGACGGTGGCTATGGCTACACCTTC,TRBJ1-2,TRBV5-1,few,14,-
CASSQDRGRRGARGSPYEQYF,TGCGCCAGCAGCCAAGATCGGGGGCGGCGGGGAGCAAGGGGGTCTCCCTACGAGCAGTACTTC,TRBJ2-7,TRBV4-1,once,21,-
CASRDRDLTNTGELFF,TGTGCCAGTAGAGACAGAGATCTCACGAACACCGGGGAGCTGTTTTTT,TRBJ2-2,TRBV19,-,16,-
CASSSGTGDEKLFF,TGCGCCAGCAGCTCCGGGACAGGGGATGAAAAACTGTTTTTT,TRBJ1-4,TRBV5-1,-,14,TRBD1
CASSSGTGTHEQYF,TGTGCCAGCAGCTCCGGGACAGGGACTCACGAGCAGTACTTC,TRBJ2-7,TRBV28,-,14,TRBD1
CAWTSYGETQYF,TGTGCCTGGACATCCTACGGAGAGACCCAGTACTTC,TRBJ2-5,TRBV30,-,12,-
CASSYSKSGRRWVTDTQYF,TGTGCCAGCAGTTACTCGAAAAGCGGGAGGCGGTGGGTCACAGATACGCAGTATTTT,TRBJ2-3,TRBV6-2/TRBV6-3,-,19,TRBD2
CASSYPTGGGRAYEQYF,TGCGCCAGCAGCTACCCCACAGGGGGCGGACGAGCCTACGAGCAGTACTTC,TRBJ2-7,TRBV5-1,-,17,TRBD1